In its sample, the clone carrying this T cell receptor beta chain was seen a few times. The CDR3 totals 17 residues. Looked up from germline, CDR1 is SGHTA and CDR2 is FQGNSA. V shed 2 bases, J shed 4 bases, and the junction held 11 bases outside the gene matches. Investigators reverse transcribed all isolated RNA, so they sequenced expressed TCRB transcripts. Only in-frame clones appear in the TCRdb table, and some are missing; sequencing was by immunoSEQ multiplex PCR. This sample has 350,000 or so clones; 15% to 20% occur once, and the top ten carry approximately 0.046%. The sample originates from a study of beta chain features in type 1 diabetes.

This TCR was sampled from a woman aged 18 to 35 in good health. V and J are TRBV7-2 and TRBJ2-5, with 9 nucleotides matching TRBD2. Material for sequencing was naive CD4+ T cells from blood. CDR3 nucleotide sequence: TGTGCCAGCAGCTTAATGAGGGGTAGCGGGGGCCGAGAGACCCAGTACTTC. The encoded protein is CASSLMRGSGGRETQYF. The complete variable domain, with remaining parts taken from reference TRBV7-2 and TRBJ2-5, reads GAGVSQSPSNKVTEKGKDVELRCDPISGHTALYWYRQSLGQGLEFLIYFQGNSAPDKSGLPSDRFSAERTGGSVSTLTIQRTQQEDSAVYLCASSLMRGSGGRETQYFGPGTRLLVL.